A single sample is the source of the 24 T cell receptor beta chains below, sequenced in a study of cytomegalovirus exposure and HLA in healthy donors. The PCR made use of 60 Vbeta and 13 Jbeta primers. Sequencing used immunoSEQ multiplex PCR; TCRdb keeps in-frame clones, though not all of them. The sample shows 100,000 to 120,000 clones, 79% of them seen only once. The specimen was PBMCs. The receptors stem from a man younger than 40 in good health and CMV-seropositive.

This clone appeared once. V usage is TRBV19 and J usage is TRBJ1-6; weak D call: TRBD1 (5 bases). CDR1 and CDR2 (germline): LNHDA, SQIVND (reference sequence). V dropped 1 base and J dropped 6 bases, with 16 bases sitting between them. The length of the CDR3 is 17 residues. The CDR3 nucleotides are TGTGCCAGTAGTATAGCTCATCCGGGACTTAGTAATTCACCCCTCCACTTT. Its translation: CASSIAHPGLSNSPLHF.

J is TRBJ2-5 and V is TRBV25-1, with D tentatively TRBD1 (6 bases). The J call may be in error: the DNA end matches TRBJ2-7 better. Germline V gene data show CDR1 as MGHDK and CDR2 as SYGVNS. The CDR3 covers 12 residues. CDR3 bases: TGTGCCAGCAGTGCAGGGGAAAACGAGCAGTACTTC. Translation gives CASSAGENEQYF.

The chain carries TRBV4-1 and TRBJ2-1; D not resolved. Germline CDR1 MGHRA, CDR2 YSYEKL. The CDR3 has 16 residues. Trimming stripped 0 bases from V and 2 bases from J, with 11 bases between. Here the CDR3 DNA reads TGCGCCAGCAGCCAAGAGGGCAACCAGGCCTACAATGAGCAGTTCTTC. Amino acid sequence: CASSQEGNQAYNEQFF.

Only a few counts were recorded for this clone. The chain has TRBV25-1 and TRBJ2-5, with 12 bases lining up with TRBD1. Germline V gives CDR1 MGHDK, CDR2 SYGVNS. The CDR3 is 17 residues long. The J segment lost 0 bases and the V segment lost 6 bases, leaving 8 bases of the junction unmatched. Written as DNA, the CDR3 is TGTGCCAGCAGGGGACAGGGGGCTTCTACGTACCAAGAGACCCAGTACTTC. This codes for CASRGQGASTYQETQYF. Combining the CDR3 with reference TRBV25-1 and TRBJ2-5 gives the whole variable domain EADIYQTPRYLVIGTGKKITLECSQTMGHDKMYWYQQDPGMELHLIHYSYGVNSTEKGDLSSESTVSRIRTEHFPLTLESARPSHTSQYLCASRGQGASTYQETQYFGPGTRLLVL.

The chain joins TRBV5-6 to TRBJ1-1, with D possibly being TRBD1 (6 bases). The CDR3 has 15 amino acids. Trimming shortened V by 1 base and J by 0 bases, and 10 bases separated the two germline ends. CDR1 and CDR2 (germline): SGHDT, YYEEEE. CDR3 loop: CASSLRTALNTEAFF. The DNA of the CDR3 is TGTGCCAGCAGCTTGCGGACAGCTCTGAACACTGAAGCTTTCTTT.

The chain carries TRBV10-3 and TRBJ2-5; 10 nucleotides agree with TRBD2. Trimming removed 7 bases from V and 0 bases from J; junction bases left unmatched: 2. The CDR3 extends over 14 amino acids. From germline, CDR1 is ENHRY and CDR2 SYGVKD. DNA of the CDR3: TGTGCCATCAAAACTAGCGGGGACCAAGAGACCCAGTACTTC. This codes for CAIKTSGDQETQYF.

This clone was counted a few times. The chain is built from TRBV29-1 and TRBJ1-1, with D hard to call. The V end was cut by 3 bases, the J end by 0 bases, with 11 bases between. This CDR3 region has 14 residues. Germline lookup yields CDR1 SQVTM and CDR2 ANQGSEA. Here the CDR3 reads CSVDPLGMNTEAFF. The CDR3 DNA follows: TGCAGCGTTGACCCCCTGGGCATGAACACTGAAGCTTTCTTT.

This clone was counted once. This rearrangement joins TRBV7-3 to TRBJ1-4; the D gene is possibly TRBD1 (5 bases). The CDR3 contains 14 residues. V was clipped by 7 bases and J by 7 bases, with 16 bases between them. The V gene's germline CDR1 is SGHTA and CDR2 FQGTGA. CDR3 amino acids: CASIPSRQGEKLFF. CDR3 nucleotide sequence: TGTGCCAGCATCCCAAGTCGCCAGGGTGAAAAACTGTTTTTT.

CDR3 protein: CASSQLPLGGDTEAFF. CDR3 coding DNA: TGTGCCAGCAGCCAACTTCCCCTCGGGGGGGACACTGAAGCTTTCTTT. The J gene is TRBJ1-1, the V gene TRBV27; D perhaps matches TRBD1 (5 bases). The CDR3 has 16 residues. Germline assignment: CDR1 MNHEY and CDR2 SMNVEV (reference sequence). V gave up 6 bases and J gave up 3 bases, with 20 bases separating them.

V usage is TRBV7-6 and J usage is TRBJ2-1, with 8 nucleotides matching TRBD2. V gave up 1 base and J gave up 10 bases; unmatched junction bases: 15. This CDR3 contains 17 residues. Germline CDR1 and CDR2: SGHVS and FNYEAQ. The CDR3 here is CASSLVYPAGAQGEQFF. The DNA of the CDR3 is TGTGCCAGCAGCTTAGTGTATCCAGCGGGGGCCCAGGGGGAGCAGTTCTTC.

The chain recombines TRBV27 with TRBJ1-5; D is perhaps TRBD1 (5 bases). CDR1 is MNHEY and CDR2 is SMNVEV in the germline V gene (reference sequence). The CDR3 has 13 residues. With 2 bases removed from V and 4 bases from J, the gap between germline ends came to 6 bases. The CDR3 nucleotides are TGTGCCAGCAGTTTACAGGGAAATCAGCCCCAGCATTTT. This translates into CASSLQGNQPQHF.

This clone has just one count. The chain has TRBV30 and TRBJ2-7, with 10 bases identical to TRBD1. The junction had 5 bases not matched to a gene; V was cut back by 4 bases and J by 2 bases. The CDR3 length is 14 residues. Germline V gene data show CDR1 as GTSNPN and CDR2 as SVGIG (reference sequence). The CDR3 bases are TGTGCCTGGACTCCTGGGACAGGGGCCTACGAGCAGTACTTC. Protein: CAWTPGTGAYEQYF.

The chain combines TRBV4-1 with TRBJ2-2; no firm D call. This CDR3 contains 15 residues. Germline CDR1 MGHRA, CDR2 YSYEKL. V lost 0 bases and J 1 base, leaving 6 bases between the germline ends. The CDR3 protein is CASSQDPLNTGELFF. CDR3 in DNA: TGCGCCAGCAGCCAAGATCCTCTGAACACCGGGGAGCTGTTTTTT.

This chain links TRBV4-1 with TRBJ2-2; 9 bases map to TRBD2. Germline loops: CDR1 MGHRA, CDR2 YSYEKL. V lost 0 bases to trimming and J lost 3 bases; unmatched junction nucleotides: 8. This CDR3 comprises 18 residues. The CDR3, as DNA: TGCGCCAGCAGCCAAGAAAAAACCCTAGCGGGATACACCGGGGAGCTGTTTTTT. Its protein is CASSQEKTLAGYTGELFF.

V is TRBV28 and J is TRBJ1-4, with 9 bases matching TRBD1. Germline CDR1 reads MDHEN; CDR2 reads SYDVKM. The CDR3 is made up of 16 amino acids. V lost 4 bases to trimming and J lost 7 bases; unmatched junction nucleotides: 10. CDR3: CASSSPAGQGTEKLFF. In DNA form, the CDR3 reads TGTGCCAGCAGTTCCCCCGCCGGACAGGGGACTGAAAAACTGTTTTTT. Drawing the rest from reference TRBV28 and TRBJ1-4, the complete variable domain is DVKVTQSSRYLVKRTGEKVFLECVQDMDHENMFWYRQDPGLGLRLIYFSYDVKMKEKGDIPEGYSVSREKKERFSLILESASTNQTSMYLCASSSPAGQGTEKLFFGSGTQLSVL.

The chain is built from TRBV6-5 and TRBJ1-2; D possibly corresponds to TRBD1 (5 bases). Trimming shortened V by 8 bases and J by 8 bases, and 18 bases separated the two germline ends. CDR1 MNHEY and CDR2 SVGAGI come from the germline V gene. The CDR3 contains 13 residues. The CDR3: CASPIQARGGYTF. Written as DNA, the CDR3 is TGTGCCAGCCCTATACAGGCCCGTGGGGGCTACACCTTC.

The chain has TRBV18 and TRBJ1-1; TRBD1 might be the D (5 bases). There are 13 residues in the CDR3. V was trimmed by 2 bases and J by 4 bases, leaving 8 bases between them. Germline V gives CDR1 KGHSH, CDR2 LQKENI. This CDR3 is CASSPDSLTEAFF. The CDR3 DNA reads as TGTGCCAGCTCACCAGACAGTCTCACTGAAGCTTTCTTT.

V usage is TRBV2 and J usage is TRBJ2-7, with 10 bases lining up with TRBD1. V was clipped by 8 bases and J by 1 base; unmatched bases: 14. This CDR3 comprises 17 residues. Germline CDR1 reads SNHLY; CDR2 reads FYNNEI. The CDR3 DNA reads as TGTGCCAGCGCCCCCAACGCGGGACAGGGGCGATCCTACGAGCAGTACTTC. Its translation is CASAPNAGQGRSYEQYF.

This chain connects TRBV11-3 to TRBJ2-7; the D gene is possibly TRBD1 (5 bases). The CDR3 sequence is 13 residues long. Germline V gene data show CDR1 as SGHNT and CDR2 as YENEEA. Trimming removed 3 bases from V and 0 bases from J, with 6 bases in between. The CDR3 DNA reads TGTGCCAGCAGCTTCCAGGGCTCCTACGAGCAGTACTTC. Amino acid sequence: CASSFQGSYEQYF.

This clone has a single count. V gene TRBV4-1 combines with J gene TRBJ1-2; 11 bases agree with TRBD1. This CDR3 is built from 16 residues. V lost 5 bases and J lost 6; bases outside the gene matches: 11. The V gene's germline CDR1 is MGHRA and CDR2 YSYEKL. This CDR3 is CASSLDPGTGGDGYTF. DNA for the CDR3: TGCGCCAGCAGCTTAGACCCCGGGACAGGGGGAGATGGCTACACCTTC.

The rearrangement joins TRBV2 to TRBJ2-7; 10 nucleotides agree with TRBD1. CDR1 is SNHLY, CDR2 FYNNEI, per germline. With 6 bases clipped from V and 7 bases from J, the junction kept 6 bases outside the gene matches. The CDR3 loop spans 13 amino acids. The CDR3 sequence is CASSGEGQGEQYF. The CDR3 bases are TGTGCCAGCAGCGGGGAGGGACAGGGGGAGCAGTACTTC.

This clone occurred a few times. The chain links TRBV5-5 to TRBJ2-1; 7 bases are shared with TRBD2. With V trimmed by 8 bases and J by 5 bases, 7 bases remained unmatched. Germline CDR1 reads SGHKS; CDR2 reads YYEKEE (reference sequence). This CDR3 has 13 residues. CDR3 coding DNA: TGTGCCAGTACCCGGGAGGTAGACAATGAGCAGTTCTTC. This codes for CASTREVDNEQFF.

The chain is built from TRBV30 and TRBJ1-2; unclear D gene. The ends were cut back, 7 bases at V and 0 bases at J, with 12 bases in the middle. CDR1 and CDR2 from the germline V gene are GTSNPN and SVGIG (reference sequence). The CDR3 runs to 13 residues. The CDR3 nucleotides are TGTGCCTTAGGACGGGAGACTAACTATGGCTACACCTTC. Its translation is CALGRETNYGYTF.

The chain employs TRBV28 and TRBJ2-7; D call uncertain. The CDR3 runs 12 residues. V gave up 5 bases and J gave up 0 bases, with 5 bases separating them. CDR1 MDHEN and CDR2 SYDVKM come from the germline V gene. The CDR3 sequence is CASSLSSYEQYF. CDR3 DNA: TGTGCCAGCAGTCTTTCCTCCTACGAGCAGTACTTC.